The rows below give T cell receptor beta chains drawn from one sample of a study of somatic mutations in cytotoxic T cells in rheumatoid arthritis. The repertoire was sequenced with immunoSEQ multiplex PCR; TCRdb's copy has only in-frame clones and lacks some. Of about 17,000 clones in the sample, approximately 80% were seen once. Sequenced sample: CD8+ T cells sorted from blood. Receptor source: an adult with rheumatoid arthritis. CDR3s include the opening cysteine and the closing phenylalanine or tryptophan. The order of the fields is clone size, J gene, D gene, V gene, CDR3 protein, CDR3 DNA. D genes are given only for firm matches. Not all rows give a size; the values are once, few, many and, for expanded clones, a class.

clone_size: NA; j_call: TRBJ2-7; d_call: TRBD2; v_call: TRBV5-5; cdr3_aa: CASSLDPGLGNEQYF; cdr3_nt: TGTGCCAGCAGCTTGGACCCGGGACTAGGTAATGAGCAGTACTTC
clone_size: NA; j_call: TRBJ2-7; d_call: TRBD2; v_call: TRBV13; cdr3_aa: CASSTGTTPGEQYF; cdr3_nt: TGTGCCAGCAGCACCGGGACTACCCCTGGGGAGCAGTACTTC
clone_size: NA; j_call: TRBJ2-7; d_call: NA; v_call: TRBV7-6; cdr3_aa: CASSLWAVGRSSYEQYF; cdr3_nt: TGTGCCAGCAGCTTATGGGCTGTGGGTAGGAGCTCCTACGAGCAGTACTTC
clone_size: few; j_call: TRBJ2-1; d_call: TRBD2; v_call: TRBV19; cdr3_aa: CASSASGTSGGSYNEQFF; cdr3_nt: TGTGCCAGTAGTGCCTCCGGGACTAGCGGGGGCTCCTACAATGAGCAGTTCTTC
clone_size: NA; j_call: TRBJ1-1; d_call: NA; v_call: TRBV30; cdr3_aa: CAWNRLDTEAFF; cdr3_nt: TGTGCCTGGAACAGGCTCGACACTGAAGCTTTCTTT
clone_size: NA; j_call: TRBJ2-3; d_call: NA; v_call: TRBV13; cdr3_aa: CASSFYTDTQYF; cdr3_nt: TGTGCCAGCAGCTTTTATACAGATACGCAGTATTTT
clone_size: NA; j_call: TRBJ2-7; d_call: TRBD1; v_call: TRBV7-7; cdr3_aa: CASSPGTGGAEQYF; cdr3_nt: TGTGCCAGCAGTCCCGGGACAGGGGGCGCCGAGCAGTACTTC
clone_size: medium-sized; j_call: TRBJ2-5; d_call: NA; v_call: TRBV30; cdr3_aa: CAWLSSRNFLGETQYF; cdr3_nt: TGTGCCTGGCTTAGTTCCAGGAATTTCTTAGGAGAGACCCAGTACTTC
clone_size: NA; j_call: TRBJ2-1; d_call: TRBD1; v_call: TRBV5-1; cdr3_aa: CASSFTDRVTGNEQFF; cdr3_nt: TGCGCCAGCAGCTTCACGGACAGGGTTACTGGCAATGAGCAGTTCTTC
clone_size: NA; j_call: TRBJ1-1; d_call: NA; v_call: TRBV15; cdr3_aa: CATSRDLNTNTEAFF; cdr3_nt: TGTGCCACCAGCAGAGATCTAAACACGAACACTGAAGCTTTCTTT
clone_size: NA; j_call: TRBJ2-2; d_call: TRBD1; v_call: TRBV11-2; cdr3_aa: CASSSPGDRGGMTGELFF; cdr3_nt: TGTGCCAGCAGCTCCCCTGGAGACAGGGGCGGAATGACCGGGGAGCTGTTTTTT
clone_size: few; j_call: TRBJ1-1; d_call: TRBD1; v_call: TRBV7-2; cdr3_aa: CASSLAGTDTEAFF; cdr3_nt: TGTGCCAGCAGCTTAGCGGGGACAGACACTGAAGCTTTCTTT
clone_size: NA; j_call: TRBJ1-2; d_call: NA; v_call: TRBV19; cdr3_aa: CASSPGADYGYTF; cdr3_nt: TGTGCCAGTAGTCCCGGGGCAGACTATGGCTACACCTTC
clone_size: NA; j_call: TRBJ2-1; d_call: NA; v_call: TRBV25-1; cdr3_aa: CASSYGTNEQFF; cdr3_nt: TGTGCCAGCAGCTATGGGACTAATGAGCAGTTCTTC
clone_size: once; j_call: TRBJ2-1; d_call: NA; v_call: TRBV2; cdr3_aa: CASSAGDSYNEQFF; cdr3_nt: TGTGCCAGCAGTGCAGGGGACTCCTACAATGAGCAGTTCTTC
clone_size: NA; j_call: TRBJ1-1; d_call: NA; v_call: TRBV19; cdr3_aa: CASSPTGNTEAFF; cdr3_nt: TGTGCCAGTAGCCCAACAGGGAACACTGAAGCTTTCTTT
clone_size: few; j_call: TRBJ1-6; d_call: NA; v_call: TRBV27; cdr3_aa: CASSLRWSRGPLHF; cdr3_nt: TGTGCCAGCAGTTTACGTTGGTCCCGGGGACCCCTCCACTTT
clone_size: NA; j_call: TRBJ2-5; d_call: TRBD1; v_call: TRBV28; cdr3_aa: CASRMDRVYVEQYF; cdr3_nt: TGTGCCAGCAGGATGGACAGGGTCTACGTTGAGCAGTACTTC
clone_size: NA; j_call: TRBJ2-2; d_call: TRBD2; v_call: TRBV7-2; cdr3_aa: CASSHYAGLADTGELFF; cdr3_nt: TGTGCCAGCAGCCATTACGCGGGACTAGCGGACACCGGGGAGCTGTTTTTT
clone_size: NA; j_call: TRBJ1-1; d_call: TRBD1; v_call: TRBV4-1; cdr3_aa: CASSHGQGETEAFF; cdr3_nt: TGCGCCAGCAGCCATGGACAGGGTGAGACTGAAGCTTTCTTT
clone_size: NA; j_call: TRBJ1-1; d_call: NA; v_call: TRBV30; cdr3_aa: CALSGGTTEAFF; cdr3_nt: TGTGCCTTGAGCGGGGGGACGACTGAAGCTTTCTTT
clone_size: NA; j_call: TRBJ2-1; d_call: TRBD1; v_call: TRBV7-2; cdr3_aa: CASSWGDRGGQFF; cdr3_nt: TGTGCCAGCAGCTGGGGGGACAGGGGCGGGCAGTTCTTC
clone_size: NA; j_call: TRBJ2-7; d_call: TRBD1; v_call: TRBV4-1; cdr3_aa: CASSQETGRVYEQYF; cdr3_nt: TGCGCCAGCAGCCAGGAGACAGGGCGAGTCTACGAGCAGTACTTC
clone_size: NA; j_call: TRBJ2-5; d_call: NA; v_call: TRBV13; cdr3_aa: CASSLAGHQETQYF; cdr3_nt: TGTGCCAGCAGCTTAGCGGGACACCAAGAGACCCAGTACTTC
clone_size: NA; j_call: TRBJ1-5; d_call: TRBD1; v_call: TRBV5-8; cdr3_aa: CASSFGDRGRQPQHF; cdr3_nt: TGTGCCAGCAGCTTCGGTGACAGGGGACGACAGCCCCAGCATTTT
clone_size: NA; j_call: TRBJ2-1; d_call: TRBD2; v_call: TRBV7-9; cdr3_aa: CASSLGARTSGGVGNEQFF; cdr3_nt: TGTGCCAGCAGCTTAGGCGCTCGGACTAGCGGGGGGGTTGGTAATGAGCAGTTCTTC
clone_size: NA; j_call: TRBJ1-4; d_call: NA; v_call: TRBV5-1; cdr3_aa: CASRPPGEGEKLFF; cdr3_nt: TGCGCCAGCAGACCTCCGGGGGAGGGTGAAAAACTGTTTTTT
clone_size: once; j_call: TRBJ2-3; d_call: TRBD2; v_call: TRBV7-6; cdr3_aa: CASSLPGLAGLGGSTDTQYF; cdr3_nt: TGTGCCAGCAGCTTACCGGGACTAGCGGGCCTTGGGGGGAGCACAGATACGCAGTATTTT
clone_size: NA; j_call: TRBJ1-2; d_call: NA; v_call: TRBV10-3; cdr3_aa: CAISELKRYGYTF; cdr3_nt: TGTGCCATCAGTGAATTAAAGCGCTATGGCTACACCTTC
clone_size: NA; j_call: TRBJ2-1; d_call: NA; v_call: TRBV5-1; cdr3_aa: CASSRGLTSYNEQFF; cdr3_nt: TGCGCCAGCAGCCGCGGGCTCACCTCCTACAATGAGCAGTTCTTC
clone_size: few; j_call: TRBJ1-1; d_call: TRBD1; v_call: TRBV30; cdr3_aa: CACRPGTANTEAFF; cdr3_nt: TGTGCCTGCCGACCCGGGACAGCGAACACTGAAGCTTTCTTT
clone_size: NA; j_call: TRBJ2-7; d_call: NA; v_call: TRBV15; cdr3_aa: CATSIATTYEQYF; cdr3_nt: TGTGCCACCAGTATAGCTACAACCTACGAGCAGTACTTC
clone_size: few; j_call: TRBJ2-2; d_call: NA; v_call: TRBV4-2; cdr3_aa: CASGRLENTGELFF; cdr3_nt: TGTGCCAGCGGAAGACTAGAAAACACCGGGGAGCTGTTTTTT
clone_size: NA; j_call: TRBJ1-6; d_call: NA; v_call: TRBV7-8; cdr3_aa: CASSLEPYNSPLHF; cdr3_nt: TGTGCCAGCAGCTTAGAGCCCTATAATTCACCCCTCCACTTT
clone_size: NA; j_call: TRBJ2-7; d_call: TRBD1; v_call: TRBV6-5; cdr3_aa: CASRRGTGVTYEQYF; cdr3_nt: TGTGCCAGCAGGCGAGGGACAGGGGTAACTTACGAGCAGTACTTC
clone_size: NA; j_call: TRBJ2-1; d_call: TRBD2; v_call: TRBV19; cdr3_aa: CASSTLAGVYNEQFF; cdr3_nt: TGTGCCAGTAGTACTCTAGCGGGAGTCTACAATGAGCAGTTCTTC
clone_size: NA; j_call: TRBJ1-3; d_call: TRBD1; v_call: TRBV27; cdr3_aa: CASSRDRGPGTIYF; cdr3_nt: TGTGCCAGCAGTCGAGACAGGGGGCCCGGCACCATATATTTT
clone_size: few; j_call: TRBJ1-1; d_call: NA; v_call: TRBV19; cdr3_aa: CASRPGLTEAFF; cdr3_nt: TGTGCCAGTAGGCCAGGACTCACTGAAGCTTTCTTT
clone_size: NA; j_call: TRBJ2-1; d_call: NA; v_call: TRBV19; cdr3_aa: CASSSSSSVENEQFF; cdr3_nt: TGTGCCAGTAGTTCATCGTCTAGCGTGGAAAATGAGCAGTTCTTC